The 21 T cell receptor beta chains given below trace back to one sample, sequenced in a study of T cells in tuberculosis. The data were produced by immunoSEQ multiplex PCR, yet TCRdb's version contains in-frame clones alone and is incomplete. Of under 30,000 clones listed, about 92% are singletons. Time point indicated: new active TB diagnosis, blood taken before or within 7 days of starting treatment. The source was PBMCs, collected at tuberculosis diagnosis. The receptors shown here come from an adult with tuberculosis.

This clone came up a few times. V and J are TRBV27 and TRBJ1-2, with 9 bases aligning to TRBD1. V was clipped by 2 bases and J by 6 bases; unmatched bases: 4. Germline V lookup: CDR1 MNHEY, CDR2 SMNVEV (reference sequence). CDR3 length: 14 residues. This CDR3 is CASSLTGTGNGYTF. In DNA, the CDR3 is TGTGCCAGCAGTTTAACCGGGACAGGGAATGGCTACACCTTC.

The V call is TRBV19, the J call TRBJ1-5; TRBD1 aligns across 7 bases. This CDR3 contains 18 residues. Trimming took 6 bases from V and 1 from J; bases not matched to a gene: 15. Per the germline V gene, CDR1 is LNHDA and CDR2 is SQIVND (reference sequence). CDR3 residues: CASSLGRPPGGSNQPQHF. The CDR3, as DNA: TGTGCCAGTAGCCTGGGCAGGCCTCCAGGGGGGAGCAATCAGCCCCAGCATTTT.

The chain is built from TRBV27 and TRBJ2-1, with D tentatively TRBD1 (7 bases). The CDR3 consists of 16 residues. The germline V and J ends were trimmed by 5 bases and 7 bases, with 21 bases remaining between them. Germline values: CDR1 MNHEY, CDR2 SMNVEV (reference sequence). The CDR3 loop is CASSAGGGIGGNEQFF. CDR3 coding DNA: TGTGCCAGCAGTGCAGGGGGAGGTATTGGAGGGAATGAGCAGTTCTTC.

The gene calls are TRBV2 and TRBJ2-3, with a weak D call TRBD2 (7 bases). This CDR3 has 14 residues. Trimming pared 6 bases from V and 0 bases from J, leaving 10 bases between. In germline, CDR1 is SNHLY, CDR2 FYNNEI. CDR3 loop: CASSRGGSTDTQYF. CDR3 nucleotides: TGTGCCAGCAGCAGGGGAGGGAGCACAGATACGCAGTATTTT.

The chain joins TRBV30 to TRBJ2-7; TRBD1 might be the D (5 bases). Trimming removed 1 base at V and 3 bases at J, with 10 bases between. The CDR3 covers 13 residues. The germline gives CDR1 GTSNPN, CDR2 SVGIG (reference sequence). This CDR3 reads CAWSGRQIYEQYF. The CDR3 region has the DNA TGTGCCTGGAGTGGGAGACAGATCTACGAGCAGTACTTC.

This sequence joins TRBV2 and TRBJ2-1; D might be TRBD1 (5 bases). The CDR3 spans 16 residues. The germline gives CDR1 SNHLY, CDR2 FYNNEI. V was clipped by 1 base and J by 3 bases, with 13 bases between them. In nucleotides, the CDR3 is TGTGCCAGCAGTGAAGAGGGGAACTCAATCTACAATGAGCAGTTCTTC. Amino acid sequence: CASSEEGNSIYNEQFF. Variable domain in full (rest from reference TRBV2 and TRBJ2-1): EPEVTQTPSHQVTQMGQEVILRCVPISNHLYFYWYRQILGQKVEFLVSFYNNEISEKSEIFDDQFSVERPDGSNFTLKIRSTKLEDSAMYFCASSEEGNSIYNEQFFGPGTRLTVL.

This sequence joins TRBV30 and TRBJ2-5, with D possibly being TRBD1 (6 bases). Germline V gene lookup returns CDR1 GTSNPN and CDR2 SVGIG (reference sequence). The CDR3 loop spans 13 amino acids. V was clipped by 7 bases and J by 5 bases, with 17 bases between them. In DNA form, the CDR3 reads TGTGCCTCTTCTGGGACATCTTTGGAGACCCAGTACTTC. This gives the protein CASSGTSLETQYF.

DNA for the CDR3: TGTGCCAGCAGCGCGACAGTTTCTGGAAACACCATATATTTT. Its translation is CASSATVSGNTIYF. The V and J genes are TRBV7-9 and TRBJ1-3, with D perhaps matching TRBD1 (5 bases). The CDR3 loop spans 14 amino acids. Trimming stripped 5 bases from V and 1 base from J, with 9 bases between. Germline-derived CDR1 and CDR2 are SEHNR and FQNEAQ (reference sequence).

The V call is TRBV9, the J call TRBJ1-1; the D gene is possibly TRBD1 (6 bases). V was clipped by 7 bases and J by 8 bases, with 18 bases between them. The length of the CDR3 is 13 residues. Germline CDR1 SGDLS, CDR2 YYNGEE. The CDR3 DNA reads TGTGCCAGCTCTCGATCCCGGGGGGCAGAAGCTTTCTTT. Translating it yields CASSRSRGAEAFF.

The gene calls are TRBV7-2 and TRBJ2-1, with 15 bases matching TRBD2. From germline, CDR1 is SGHTA and CDR2 FQGNSA. This CDR3 is 15 amino acids long. Trimming removed 3 bases from V and 6 bases from J; junction bases left unmatched: 0. The CDR3 protein is CASSLGLAGGNEQFF. Here the CDR3 DNA reads TGTGCCAGCAGCTTGGGACTAGCGGGGGGCAATGAGCAGTTCTTC.

The chain recombines TRBV6-1 with TRBJ2-7; 11 bases agree with TRBD2. The germline CDR1 and CDR2 sequences are MNHNS and SASEGT. The V gene end was trimmed by 2 bases and the J gene end by 3 bases; junction bases not matched to a gene: 6. The CDR3 sequence is 16 residues long. The CDR3 nucleotides read TGTGCCAGCAGTGAACCCTCTAGCGGGAGGTTCTACGAGCAGTACTTC. It translates to CASSEPSSGRFYEQYF.

V gene TRBV5-6 combines with J gene TRBJ2-7, with D unresolved. The CDR3 has 11 residues. Trimming took off 3 bases at V and 6 bases at J, with 7 bases between the two ends. Germline lookup yields CDR1 SGHDT and CDR2 YYEEEE. CDR3 residues: CASSSYGEQYF. CDR3 DNA: TGTGCCAGCAGCTCGTACGGCGAGCAGTACTTC.

The chain is built from TRBV5-1 and TRBJ2-5, with 12 nucleotides matching TRBD2. CDR3 size: 16 residues. Germline lookup yields CDR1 SGHRS and CDR2 YFSETQ. The trim removed 4 bases at V and 4 bases at J, leaving 8 bases unmatched. CDR3 coding DNA: TGCGCCAGCAGCCCTCTAGCGGGAGGGGGGCGAGAGACCCAGTACTTC. Its translation: CASSPLAGGGRETQYF.

The chain carries TRBV5-1 and TRBJ2-2; 9 nucleotides line up with TRBD2. Germline loops: CDR1 SGHRS, CDR2 YFSETQ. The CDR3 is 16 residues long. J was trimmed by 7 bases and V by 1 base; bases with no gene match: 8. The CDR3 region has the DNA TGCGCCAGCAGCTTGATGAGCGGGGGGAATGGCGGGGAGCTGTTTTTT. Its translation is CASSLMSGGNGGELFF.

The rearrangement uses TRBV19 and TRBJ1-2; TRBD1 matches at 9 bases. CDR3 length: 14 residues. Germline trimming cut 1 base from V and 6 bases from J; bases unmatched to any gene: 3. The germline V gene has CDR1 LNHDA and CDR2 SQIVND (reference sequence). Written as DNA, the CDR3 is TGTGCCAGTAGTATAGCGGGGACAGGGAATGGCTACACCTTC. Its translation: CASSIAGTGNGYTF.

This chain links TRBV28 with TRBJ1-1; D is possibly TRBD1 (5 bases). CDR1 and CDR2 from the germline V gene are MDHEN and SYDVKM. This CDR3 contains 14 residues. The V end lost 3 bases, the J end lost 5 bases, and 13 bases lay between the germline ends. Here the CDR3 DNA reads TGTGCCAGCAGTTTGGGGGAGGGGAGGACTGAAGCTTTCTTT. Translated, it gives CASSLGEGRTEAFF.

This sequence joins TRBV7-8 and TRBJ2-7, with 8 bases lining up with TRBD2. Germline CDR1 reads SGHVS; CDR2 reads FQNEAQ. With V trimmed by 1 base and J by 2 bases, 7 bases remained unmatched. This CDR3 spans 16 amino acids. CDR3 amino acids: CASSLGLAGITYEQYF. For the CDR3, the DNA is TGTGCCAGCAGCTTAGGTCTAGCGGGTATTACCTACGAGCAGTACTTC.

The chain couples TRBV19 to TRBJ1-3, with D maybe TRBD1 (5 bases). V was clipped by 11 bases and J by 0 bases, with 32 bases between them. The V gene's germline CDR1 is LNHDA and CDR2 SQIVND (reference sequence). This CDR3 has 20 amino acids. DNA for the CDR3: TGTGCCGCCGTTCCGGTGTGGGACTCCCTTCGAGGACGCTCTGGAAACACCATATATTTT. Translated, it gives CAAVPVWDSLRGRSGNTIYF. The entire variable domain, with the rest obtained from reference TRBV19 and TRBJ1-3, is as follows: DGGITQSPKYLFRKEGQNVTLSCEQNLNHDAMYWYRQDPGQGLRLIYYSQIVNDFQKGDIAEGYSVSREKKESFPLTVTSAQKNPTAFYLCAAVPVWDSLRGRSGNTIYFGEGSWLTVV.

The rearrangement links TRBV14 to TRBJ2-1, with 8 bases fitting TRBD2. V lost 4 bases to trimming and J lost 14 bases; unmatched junction nucleotides: 10. Germline V lookup: CDR1 SGHDN, CDR2 FVKESK. The CDR3 is made up of 13 amino acids. The CDR3 sequence: CASSPRTSIEEFF. CDR3 nucleotides: TGTGCCAGCAGCCCCAGGACTAGCATAGAAGAGTTCTTC.

The V gene is TRBV7-2, the J gene TRBJ1-2; weak D call: TRBD1 (6 bases). CDR3 length: 13 amino acids. From germline, CDR1 is SGHTA and CDR2 FQGNSA. Trimming cost V 3 bases and J 6 bases, with 11 bases left between them. CDR3 protein: CASSLTGINGYTF. In DNA, the CDR3 is TGTGCCAGCAGCTTGACAGGTATCAATGGCTACACCTTC. Full variable domain (outside the CDR3, taken from reference TRBV7-2 and TRBJ1-2): GAGVSQSPSNKVTEKGKDVELRCDPISGHTALYWYRQSLGQGLEFLIYFQGNSAPDKSGLPSDRFSAERTGGSVSTLTIQRTQQEDSAVYLCASSLTGINGYTFGSGTRLTVV.

The chain uses TRBV15 and TRBJ2-3; D may be TRBD2 (7 bases). The CDR3 is made up of 17 amino acids. The V gene lost 0 bases and the J gene lost 3 bases, with 16 bases spanning the gap. The germline V gene has CDR1 LNHNV and CDR2 YYDKDF (reference sequence). This CDR3 is CATSRDPAGEGTDTQYF. In DNA, the CDR3 is TGTGCCACCAGCAGAGATCCGGCAGGGGAGGGGACAGATACGCAGTATTTT. The variable domain in full, completed from reference TRBV15 and TRBJ2-3, reads DAMVIQNPRYQVTQFGKPVTLSCSQTLNHNVMYWYQQKSSQAPKLLFHYYDKDFNNEADTPDNFQSRRPNTSFCFLDIRSPGLGDTAMYLCATSRDPAGEGTDTQYFGPGTRLTVL.